This T cell receptor (beta chain) is drawn from a study of Graves' ophthalmopathy and Graves' hyperthyroidism. Investigators amplified TCR beta CDR3 regions from RNA transcripts. Following a first-round RT-PCR that used HTBI primers, a second-round multiplex PCR was carried out. TCRdb re-called the multiplex PCR reads through MiXCR, storing one row per CDR3 protein. The table has 300,000 or so distinct CDR3 sequences, about 17% seen once; the top ten hold roughly an eighth. Ophthalmopathy-affected donors exhibited moderate-to-severe activity, CAS ≥3, NOSPECS ≥4, and duration under 3 months. The sample holds a few counts of this clonotype. Germline-derived CDR1 and CDR2 are MDHEN and SYDVKM. CDR3 length: 17 residues. Deletions cut 1 base from V and 4 bases from J, with 19 bases between.

The sample was peripheral blood. This clonotype was sampled from an adult man with Graves' ophthalmopathy. The J gene is TRBJ1-2, the V gene TRBV28; tentatively, D is TRBD1 (5 bases). The CDR3 loop reads CASSLSPRRHGTYGYTF. The CDR3 DNA is TGTGCCAGCAGTTTATCCCCACGACGGCATGGGACCTATGGCTACACCTTC.